This T cell receptor beta chain stems from a study of blood T cell repertoires in COVID-19. Study-level information: The United States, Italy and Spain were the sources of the acute and convalescent COVID-19 samples.

Losses at the gene ends were 0 bases for V and 4 bases for J; bases not matched to a gene: 3. The length of the CDR3 is 15 residues. Germline values: CDR1 SGHRS, CDR2 YFSETQ. With respect to this clone: This same CDR3 is encoded by further DNA sequences in the sample.

Data came from immunoSEQ multiplex PCR; TCRdb stores just in-frame clones and leaves some out. This table holds under 200,000 clones, roughly 90% found once. The origin of this receptor is a woman in her seventies with acute or convalescent COVID-19. Sequencing was carried out using peripheral blood. The rearrangement uses TRBV5-1 and TRBJ2-1; 8 nucleotides align to TRBD2. In DNA form, the CDR3 reads TGCGCCAGCAGCTTGGGGGCTAGCGGGTACAATGAGCAGTTCTTC. Amino acid sequence: CASSLGASGYNEQFF.